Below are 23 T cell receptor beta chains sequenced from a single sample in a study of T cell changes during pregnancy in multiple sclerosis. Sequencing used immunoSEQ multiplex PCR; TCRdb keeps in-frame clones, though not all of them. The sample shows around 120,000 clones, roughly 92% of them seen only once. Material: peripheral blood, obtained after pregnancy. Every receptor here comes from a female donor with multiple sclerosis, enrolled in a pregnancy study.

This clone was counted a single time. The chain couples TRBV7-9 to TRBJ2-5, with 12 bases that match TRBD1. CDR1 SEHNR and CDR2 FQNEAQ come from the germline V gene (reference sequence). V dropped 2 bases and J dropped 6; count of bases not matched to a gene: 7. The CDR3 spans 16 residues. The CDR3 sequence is CASSLRSGTGGKTQYF. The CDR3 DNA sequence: TGTGCCAGCAGCTTAAGGAGCGGGACAGGGGGCAAGACCCAGTACTTC.

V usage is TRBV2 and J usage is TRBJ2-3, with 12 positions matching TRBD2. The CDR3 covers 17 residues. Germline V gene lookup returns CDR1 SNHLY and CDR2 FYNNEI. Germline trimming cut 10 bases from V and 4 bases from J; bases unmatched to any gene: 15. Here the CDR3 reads CATILLAGGPPPDTQYF. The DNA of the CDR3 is TGTGCCACCATCCTCCTAGCGGGGGGGCCCCCGCCAGATACGCAGTATTTT.

CDR3 sequence reads: CASTRGRGQKNEKLFF. The DNA of the CDR3 is TGTGCCAGCACTAGAGGCCGGGGACAGAAGAATGAAAAACTGTTTTTT. V gene TRBV7-8 combines with J gene TRBJ1-4, with 7 bases matching TRBD1. The CDR3 runs to 16 residues. CDR1 is SGHVS, CDR2 FQNEAQ, per germline. The ends lost 7 bases at V and 5 bases at J; junction bases unmatched: 13.

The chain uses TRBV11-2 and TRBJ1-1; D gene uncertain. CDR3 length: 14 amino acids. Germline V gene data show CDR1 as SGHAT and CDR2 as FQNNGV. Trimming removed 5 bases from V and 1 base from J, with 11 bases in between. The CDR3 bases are TGTGCCAGCAGCCTCCGCGCAGGGAACACTGAAGCTTTCTTT. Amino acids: CASSLRAGNTEAFF.

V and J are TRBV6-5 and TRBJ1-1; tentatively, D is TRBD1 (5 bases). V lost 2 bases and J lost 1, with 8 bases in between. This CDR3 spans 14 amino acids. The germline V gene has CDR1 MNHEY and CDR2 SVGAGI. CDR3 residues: CASSYRGPNTEAFF. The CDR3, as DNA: TGTGCCAGCAGTTACAGGGGCCCGAACACTGAAGCTTTCTTT.

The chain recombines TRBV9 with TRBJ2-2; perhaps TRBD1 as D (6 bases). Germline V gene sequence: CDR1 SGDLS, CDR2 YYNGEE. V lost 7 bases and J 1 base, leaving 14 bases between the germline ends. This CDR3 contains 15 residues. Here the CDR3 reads CASGLGTLNTGELFF. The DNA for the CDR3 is TGTGCCAGCGGATTGGGGACATTGAACACCGGGGAGCTGTTTTTT. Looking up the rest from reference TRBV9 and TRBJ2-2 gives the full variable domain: DSGVTQTPKHLITATGQRVTLRCSPRSGDLSVYWYQQSLDQGLQFLIQYYNGEERAKGNILERFSAQQFPDLHSELNLSSLELGDSALYFCASGLGTLNTGELFFGEGSRLTVL.

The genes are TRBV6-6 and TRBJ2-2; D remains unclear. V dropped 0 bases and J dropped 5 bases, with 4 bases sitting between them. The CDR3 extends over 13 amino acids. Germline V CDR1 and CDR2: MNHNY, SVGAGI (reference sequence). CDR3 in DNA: TGTGCCAGCAGTTACTCTTCGACCGGGGAGCTGTTTTTT. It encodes CASSYSSTGELFF.

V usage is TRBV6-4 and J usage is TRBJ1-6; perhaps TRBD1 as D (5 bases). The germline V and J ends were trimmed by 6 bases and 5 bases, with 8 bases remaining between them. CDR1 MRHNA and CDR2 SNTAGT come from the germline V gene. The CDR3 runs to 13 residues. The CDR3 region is CASSQGHNSPLHF. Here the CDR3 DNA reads TGTGCCAGCAGCCAGGGTCATAATTCACCCCTCCACTTT.

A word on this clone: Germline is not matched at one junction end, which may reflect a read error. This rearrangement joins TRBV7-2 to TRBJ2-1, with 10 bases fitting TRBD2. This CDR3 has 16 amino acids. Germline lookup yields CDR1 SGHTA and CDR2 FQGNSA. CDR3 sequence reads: CASSIAASGGFNEQFF. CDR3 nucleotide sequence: TGTGCCAGCAGCATAGCGGCTAGCGGGGGTTTTAATGAGCAGTTCTTC.

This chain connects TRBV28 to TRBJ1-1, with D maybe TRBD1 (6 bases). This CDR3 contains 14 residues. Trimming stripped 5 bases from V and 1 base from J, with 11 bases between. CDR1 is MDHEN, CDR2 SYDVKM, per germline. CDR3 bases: TGTGCCAGCAGTCCCCAACAGGGGAACACTGAAGCTTTCTTT. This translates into CASSPQQGNTEAFF.

In nucleotides, the CDR3 is TGTGCCAGCAGTTTGGGGTCAGGAGGGGAGCAGTACTTC. It specifies CASSLGSGGEQYF. The genes are TRBV28 and TRBJ2-7; a weak D match, TRBD2 (6 bases). The V end was cut by 3 bases, the J end by 7 bases, with 13 bases between. CDR3 length: 13 residues. Germline V gives CDR1 MDHEN, CDR2 SYDVKM.

CDR3 protein: CASSPLPGQENEQYF. CDR3 in DNA: TGCGCCAGCAGCCCCCTACCGGGACAGGAAAACGAGCAGTACTTC. The chain is built from TRBV4-1 and TRBJ2-7, with 8 bases matching TRBD1. Per germline, CDR1 MGHRA and CDR2 YSYEKL. The V gene end was trimmed by 4 bases and the J gene end by 5 bases; junction bases not matched to a gene: 10. There are 15 residues in the CDR3.

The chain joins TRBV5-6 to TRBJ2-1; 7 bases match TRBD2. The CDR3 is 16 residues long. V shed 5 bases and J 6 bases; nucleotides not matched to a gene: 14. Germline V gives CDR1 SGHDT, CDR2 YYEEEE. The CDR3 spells CASSPQRGLERNEQFF. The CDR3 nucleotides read TGTGCCAGCAGTCCTCAGCGGGGTTTAGAGCGCAATGAGCAGTTCTTC.

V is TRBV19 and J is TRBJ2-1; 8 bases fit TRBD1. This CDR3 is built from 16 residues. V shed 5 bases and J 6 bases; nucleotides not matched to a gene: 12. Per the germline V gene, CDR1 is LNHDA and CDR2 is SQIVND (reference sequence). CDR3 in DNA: TGTGCCAGTAGTTTATGGACAGGGATAGGGCTCAATGAGCAGTTCTTC. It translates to CASSLWTGIGLNEQFF.

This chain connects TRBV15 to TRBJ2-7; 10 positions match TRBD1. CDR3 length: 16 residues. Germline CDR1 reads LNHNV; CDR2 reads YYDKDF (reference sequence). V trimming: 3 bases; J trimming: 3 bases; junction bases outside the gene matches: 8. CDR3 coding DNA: TGTGCCACCAGCAGTCCGGGACAGGGGTATCTCTACGAGCAGTACTTC. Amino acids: CATSSPGQGYLYEQYF.

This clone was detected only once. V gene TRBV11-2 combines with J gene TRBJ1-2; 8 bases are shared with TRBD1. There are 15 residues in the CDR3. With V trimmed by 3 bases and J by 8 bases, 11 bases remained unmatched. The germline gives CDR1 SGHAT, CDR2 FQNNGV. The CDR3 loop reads CASSFGADRAGGYTF. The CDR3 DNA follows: TGTGCCAGCAGCTTCGGAGCGGACAGGGCAGGCGGCTACACCTTC.

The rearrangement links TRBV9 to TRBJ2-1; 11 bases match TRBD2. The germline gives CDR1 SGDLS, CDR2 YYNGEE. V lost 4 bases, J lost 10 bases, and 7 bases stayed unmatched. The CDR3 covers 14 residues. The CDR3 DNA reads TGTGCCAGCAGCCGTTTGACTAGCGGGGACGAGCAGTTCTTC. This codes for CASSRLTSGDEQFF.

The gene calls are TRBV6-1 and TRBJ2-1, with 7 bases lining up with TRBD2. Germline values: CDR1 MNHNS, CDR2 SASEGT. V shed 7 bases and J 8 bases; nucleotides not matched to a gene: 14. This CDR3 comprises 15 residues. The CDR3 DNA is TGTGCCAGCACAGCGGGGCGTCCCGGCATGGATGAGCAGTTCTTC. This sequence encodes CASTAGRPGMDEQFF.

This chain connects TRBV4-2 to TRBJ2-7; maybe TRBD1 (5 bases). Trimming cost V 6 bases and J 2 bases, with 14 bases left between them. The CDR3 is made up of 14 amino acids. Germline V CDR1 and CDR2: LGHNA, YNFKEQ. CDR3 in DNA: TGTGCCAGCAGTCGCGCCCAGGGTACCTACGAGCAGTACTTC. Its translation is CASSRAQGTYEQYF.

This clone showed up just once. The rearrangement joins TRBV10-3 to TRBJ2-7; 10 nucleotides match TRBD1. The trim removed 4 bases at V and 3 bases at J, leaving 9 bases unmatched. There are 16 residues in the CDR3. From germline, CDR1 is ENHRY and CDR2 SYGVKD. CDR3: CAISGERTGGGYEQYF. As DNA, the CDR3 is TGTGCCATCAGTGGAGAGCGGACAGGGGGAGGCTACGAGCAGTACTTC.

CDR3 region: CARGQMNTEAFF. The CDR3 DNA follows: TGCGCCAGGGGACAAATGAACACTGAAGCTTTCTTT. The chain employs TRBV10-1 and TRBJ1-1; the D gene is possibly TRBD1 (6 bases). The CDR3 is made up of 12 amino acids. V lost 9 bases and J lost 0, with 8 bases in between. Germline V gene lookup returns CDR1 WNHNN and CDR2 SYGVQD (reference sequence).

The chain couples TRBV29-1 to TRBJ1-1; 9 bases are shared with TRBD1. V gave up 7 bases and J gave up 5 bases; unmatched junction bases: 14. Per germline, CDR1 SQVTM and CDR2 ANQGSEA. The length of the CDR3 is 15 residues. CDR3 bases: TGCAGCGCCAGCGTCCCGGGACAGGGTTTAACTGAAGCTTTCTTT. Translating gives CSASVPGQGLTEAFF. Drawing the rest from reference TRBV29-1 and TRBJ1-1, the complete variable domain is SAVISQKPSRDICQRGTSLTIQCQVDSQVTMMFWYRQQPGQSLTLIATANQGSEATYESGFVIDKFPISRPNLTFSTLTVSNMSPEDSSIYLCSASVPGQGLTEAFFGQGTRLTVV.

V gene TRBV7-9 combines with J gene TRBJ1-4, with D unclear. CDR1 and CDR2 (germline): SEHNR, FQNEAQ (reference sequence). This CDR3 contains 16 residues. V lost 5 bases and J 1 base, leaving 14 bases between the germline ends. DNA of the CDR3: TGTGCCAGCAGCAACGAGGTCGGAATAACTAATGAAAAACTGTTTTTT. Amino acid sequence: CASSNEVGITNEKLFF.